One sample yielded the 12 T cell receptor beta chains listed below, sequenced in a study of cytomegalovirus exposure and HLA in healthy donors listed by TCRdb under 2017. Library prep was done by the immunoSEQ multiplex PCR assay. A mixture of 60 forward primers for TCR Vbeta segments and 13 reverse primers for TCR Jbeta segments was used in the multiplex PCR. TCRdb obtained this table from immuneACCESS and retained in-frame rearrangements with V and J assigned. These tables miss some clones; where compared with another copy, unresolved V genes account for less than half of the shortfall, and the remainder is unexplained. Recorded for this sample are approximately 170,000 clones; roughly 77% of them occurred a single time. Around 4.7% of the sample belongs to the ten largest clones. Source material: PBMCs. These TCRs come from a male donor in good health and CMV-seronegative.

The chain joins TRBV5-1 to TRBJ2-7, with TRBD2 as a possible D gene (7 bases). The CDR3 covers 18 residues. From germline, CDR1 is SGHRS and CDR2 YFSETQ. Trimming stripped 0 bases from V and 2 bases from J, with 21 bases between. Written as DNA, the CDR3 is TGCGCCAGCAGCTTGGCCAACCCTGCTCGCGGGGGCCCCTACGAGCAGTACTTC. It codes for CASSLANPARGGPYEQYF.

The J gene is TRBJ1-4, the V gene TRBV6-1, with 9 positions matching TRBD1. Trimming at V came to 6 bases and at J to 8 bases, leaving 10 bases not matched to a gene. Germline V gene data show CDR1 as MNHNS and CDR2 as SASEGT. There are 15 residues in the CDR3. Written as DNA, the CDR3 is TGTGCCAGCAGAGTTACAGGGGGCGTGAACGAAAAACTGTTTTTT. Translating gives CASRVTGGVNEKLFF.

The rearrangement joins TRBV5-4 to TRBJ2-7, with 16 bases fitting TRBD2. The CDR3 consists of 17 residues. Germline V gives CDR1 SGHNT, CDR2 YYREEE (reference sequence). Germline trimming cut 4 bases from V and 7 bases from J; bases unmatched to any gene: 11. In DNA, the CDR3 is TGTGCCAGCAGCCCCGTGGGACTAGCGGGAGGGGGTTATGAGCAGTACTTC. Amino acids: CASSPVGLAGGGYEQYF.

The chain employs TRBV11-2 and TRBJ2-5; 7 bases line up with TRBD2. This CDR3 has 13 residues. Trimming took 5 bases from V and 4 from J; bases not matched to a gene: 4. The germline V gene encodes CDR1 SGHAT and CDR2 FQNNGV. The CDR3 loop reads CASSPGGRETQYF. The CDR3 DNA sequence: TGTGCCAGCAGCCCCGGCGGGAGAGAGACCCAGTACTTC.

The J gene is TRBJ1-1, the V gene TRBV27; a possible D gene is TRBD1 (6 bases). The CDR3 is made up of 14 amino acids. The germline V and J ends were trimmed by 4 bases and 2 bases, with 11 bases remaining between them. The germline gives CDR1 MNHEY, CDR2 SMNVEV (reference sequence). The CDR3, as DNA: TGTGCCAGCAGTTGGACAGCTTACAACACTGAAGCTTTCTTT. Amino acids: CASSWTAYNTEAFF.

The chain couples TRBV27 to TRBJ1-1; 7 nucleotides match TRBD1. This CDR3 comprises 15 residues. V was clipped by 4 bases and J by 1 base; unmatched bases: 6. Germline lookup yields CDR1 MNHEY and CDR2 SMNVEV (reference sequence). This CDR3 is CASSSAGQRNTEAFF. The CDR3, as DNA: TGTGCCAGCAGTTCCGCGGGACAGCGGAACACTGAAGCTTTCTTT.

This sequence joins TRBV6-5 and TRBJ2-6, with D maybe TRBD1 (5 bases). This CDR3 spans 15 amino acids. V shed 6 bases and J shed 0 bases, with 9 bases lying between them. Per germline, CDR1 MNHEY and CDR2 SVGAGI. CDR3 DNA sequence: TGTGCCAGCAGACCGACAGTCTCTGGGGCCAACGTCCTGACTTTC. Its translation is CASRPTVSGANVLTF.

The chain joins TRBV9 to TRBJ1-3; D call uncertain. Germline V gene data show CDR1 as SGDLS and CDR2 as YYNGEE. Trimming stripped 1 base from V and 0 bases from J, with 8 bases between. The CDR3 consists of 15 residues. CDR3 sequence reads: CASSVSPGSGNTIYF. The CDR3 region has the DNA TGTGCCAGCAGCGTATCCCCGGGCTCTGGAAACACCATATATTTT.

J is TRBJ2-7 and V is TRBV30, with D perhaps TRBD2 (5 bases). CDR1 is GTSNPN and CDR2 is SVGIG in the germline V gene (reference sequence). V gave up 0 bases and J gave up 5 bases, with 14 bases separating them. The CDR3 is 14 residues long. The CDR3 loop is CAWSVGGSHNEQYF. CDR3 sequence (DNA): TGTGCCTGGAGTGTAGGTGGGAGCCACAACGAGCAGTACTTC.

This sequence joins TRBV19 and TRBJ2-1; possibly TRBD2 for D (5 bases). From germline, CDR1 is LNHDA and CDR2 SQIVND (reference sequence). The CDR3 has 16 residues. V was cut by 3 bases and J by 0 bases, with 12 bases left in between. The CDR3 DNA is TGTGCCAGTAGTATTGCCGGACTTAGCTCCTACAATGAGCAGTTCTTC. Residues: CASSIAGLSSYNEQFF.

This clone was observed a few times. V gene TRBV5-1 combines with J gene TRBJ2-7; 7 nucleotides agree with TRBD1. Germline CDR1 SGHRS, CDR2 YFSETQ. The junction had 4 bases not matched to a gene; V was cut back by 7 bases and J by 0 bases. The CDR3 is 13 residues long. The CDR3 nucleotides read TGCGCCAGCGGGACAGCGAGCTCCTACGAGCAGTACTTC. It encodes CASGTASSYEQYF.

The count of this clone is one. The chain is built from TRBV19 and TRBJ1-4; 7 nucleotides match TRBD1. The V and J ends lost 3 bases and 5 bases, in that order; junction bases with no gene match: 6. This CDR3 is 15 amino acids long. CDR1 and CDR2 (germline): LNHDA, SQIVND (reference sequence). This CDR3 reads CASSITGQRNEKLFF. In nucleotides, the CDR3 is TGTGCCAGTAGTATCACGGGACAGCGAAATGAAAAACTGTTTTTT.